These T cell receptor beta chains were read from a single sample in a study of shared clonotypes between healthy human individuals. The protocol was immunoSEQ multiplex PCR, while the TCRdb copy is restricted to in-frame clones and leaves out a portion. In the table there are some 690,000 clones, 90% of which are singletons. Sequenced material: memory CD8+ T cells from PBMCs. These receptors were taken from a man aged 18 to 30 in good health. Some clones in this sample may be carry-over from other donors' samples. Both conserved end residues are part of each CDR3. The order of the fields is clone size, D gene, V gene, J gene, CDR3 protein, CDR3 DNA. The D gene is left open where the match is weak. Not all rows give a size; the values are once, few, many and, for expanded clones, a class.

NA	NA	TRBV28	TRBJ2-6	CASSLRRPYSGANVLTF	TGTGCCAGCAGTTTGCGCCGACCCTATTCTGGGGCCAACGTCCTGACTTTC
NA	TRBD2	TRBV7-2	TRBJ2-1	CASSLGRRGLGGNYNEQFF	TGTGCCAGCAGCTTAGGGCGGCGGGGACTAGGGGGAAATTACAATGAGCAGTTCTTC
NA	TRBD2	TRBV6-5	TRBJ2-7	CASWMGGEQYF	TGTGCCAGCTGGATGGGAGGGGAGCAGTACTTC
NA	TRBD2	TRBV7-8	TRBJ2-1	CASSLGLAGSSSYNEQFF	TGTGCCAGCAGCTTAGGGCTAGCGGGGTCCAGCTCCTACAATGAGCAGTTCTTC
NA	NA	TRBV9	TRBJ2-3	CASSLGGADTQYF	TGTGCCAGCAGCCTAGGGGGGGCAGATACGCAGTATTTT
NA	NA	TRBV18	TRBJ2-5	CASSPPSSLEETQYF	TGTGCCAGCTCACCACCGTCTAGCTTAGAAGAGACCCAGTACTTC
NA	TRBD2	TRBV29-1	TRBJ2-1	CSIWGGDGYQFF	TGCAGCATATGGGGGGGAGATGGATATCAGTTCTTC
NA	NA	TRBV7-7	TRBJ2-7	CASSPLGGGTSSYEQYF	TGTGCCAGCAGCCCCCTAGGAGGGGGAACTAGCTCCTACGAGCAGTACTTC
few	NA	TRBV5-4	TRBJ2-1	CASSERAYNEQFF	TGTGCCAGCAGCGAGCGGGCTTACAATGAGCAGTTCTTC
NA	NA	TRBV7-9	TRBJ1-1	CASSLRGGTEAFF	TGTGCCAGCAGCTTAAGGGGGGGCACTGAAGCTTTCTTT
NA	NA	TRBV28	TRBJ1-1	CASSYPNTEAFF	TGTGCCAGCAGTTACCCGAACACTGAAGCTTTCTTT
NA	TRBD2	TRBV10-2	TRBJ2-7	CAISTSGSYEQYF	TGCGCCATCTCGACTAGCGGGAGTTACGAGCAGTACTTC
NA	NA	TRBV5-1	TRBJ2-6	CASSRVPGPSSGANVLTF	TGCGCCAGCAGCCGAGTACCGGGACCGAGCTCTGGGGCCAACGTCCTGACTTTC
NA	TRBD1	TRBV7-9	TRBJ1-2	CASSLDAGGTGYYGYTF	TGTGCCAGCAGCTTAGACGCTGGGGGGACAGGGTACTATGGCTACACCTTC
once	NA	TRBV2	TRBJ2-3	CASRRSGTILRDTQYF	TGTGCCAGCAGGAGGTCCGGGACAATCCTTCGAGATACGCAGTATTTT
once	NA	TRBV25-1	TRBJ2-7	CASRGIGRHEQYF	TGTGCCAGCAGGGGTATAGGCAGGCACGAGCAGTACTTC
NA	TRBD1	TRBV10-3	TRBJ1-2	CAISEDRGGSVGYTF	TGTGCCATCAGTGAGGACAGGGGAGGTAGCGTTGGCTACACCTTC